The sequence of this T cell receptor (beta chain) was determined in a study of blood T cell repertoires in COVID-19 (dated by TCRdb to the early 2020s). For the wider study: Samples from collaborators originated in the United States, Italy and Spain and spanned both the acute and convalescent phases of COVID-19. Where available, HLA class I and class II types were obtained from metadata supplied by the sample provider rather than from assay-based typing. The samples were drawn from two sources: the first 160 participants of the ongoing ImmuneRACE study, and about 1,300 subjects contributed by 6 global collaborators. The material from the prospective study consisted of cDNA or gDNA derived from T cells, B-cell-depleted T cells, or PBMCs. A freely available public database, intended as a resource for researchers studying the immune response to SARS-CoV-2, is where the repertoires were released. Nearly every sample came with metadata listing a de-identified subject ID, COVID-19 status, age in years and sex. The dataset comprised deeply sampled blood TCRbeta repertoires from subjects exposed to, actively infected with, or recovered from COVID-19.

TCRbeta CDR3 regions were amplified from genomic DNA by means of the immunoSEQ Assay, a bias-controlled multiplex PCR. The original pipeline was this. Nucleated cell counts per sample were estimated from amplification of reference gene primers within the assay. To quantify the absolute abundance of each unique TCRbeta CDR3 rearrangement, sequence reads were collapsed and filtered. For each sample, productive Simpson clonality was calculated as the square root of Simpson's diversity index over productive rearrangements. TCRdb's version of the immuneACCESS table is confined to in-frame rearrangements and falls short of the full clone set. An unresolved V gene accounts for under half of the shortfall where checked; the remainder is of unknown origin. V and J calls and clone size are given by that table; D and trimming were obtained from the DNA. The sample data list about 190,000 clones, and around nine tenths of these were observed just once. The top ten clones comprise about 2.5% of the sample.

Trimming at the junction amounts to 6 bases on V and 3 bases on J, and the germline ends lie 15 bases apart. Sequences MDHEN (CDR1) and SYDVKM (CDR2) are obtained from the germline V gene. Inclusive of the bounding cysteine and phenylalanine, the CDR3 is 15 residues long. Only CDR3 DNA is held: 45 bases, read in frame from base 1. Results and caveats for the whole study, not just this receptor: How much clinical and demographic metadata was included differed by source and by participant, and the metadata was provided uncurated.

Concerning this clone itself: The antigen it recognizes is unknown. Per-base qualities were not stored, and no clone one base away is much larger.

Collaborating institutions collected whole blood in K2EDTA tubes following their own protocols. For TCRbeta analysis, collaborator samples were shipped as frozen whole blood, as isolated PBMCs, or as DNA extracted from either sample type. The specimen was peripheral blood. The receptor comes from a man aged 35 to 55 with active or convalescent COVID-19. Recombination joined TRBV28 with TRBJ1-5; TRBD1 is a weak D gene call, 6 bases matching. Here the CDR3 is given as CASSRGDTNNQPQHF. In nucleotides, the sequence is TGTGCCAGCAGCCGAGGGGACACGAACAATCAGCCCCAGCATTTT.